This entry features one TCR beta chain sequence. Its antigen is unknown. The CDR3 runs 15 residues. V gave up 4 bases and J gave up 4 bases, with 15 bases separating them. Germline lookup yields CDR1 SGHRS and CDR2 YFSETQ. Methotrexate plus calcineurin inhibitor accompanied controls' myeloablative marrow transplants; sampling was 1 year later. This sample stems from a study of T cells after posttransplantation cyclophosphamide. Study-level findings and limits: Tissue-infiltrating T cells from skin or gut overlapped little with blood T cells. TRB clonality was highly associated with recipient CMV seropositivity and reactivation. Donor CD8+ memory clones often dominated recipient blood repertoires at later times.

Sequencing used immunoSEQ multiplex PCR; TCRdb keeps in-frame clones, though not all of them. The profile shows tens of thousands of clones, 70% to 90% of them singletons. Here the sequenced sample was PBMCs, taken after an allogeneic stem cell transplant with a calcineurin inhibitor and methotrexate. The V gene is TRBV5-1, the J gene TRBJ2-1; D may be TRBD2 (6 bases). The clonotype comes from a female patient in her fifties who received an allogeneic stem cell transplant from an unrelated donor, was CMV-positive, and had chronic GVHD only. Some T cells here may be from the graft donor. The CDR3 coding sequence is TGCGCCAGCAGCATGGACACTGGACTATACAATGAGCAGTTCTTC. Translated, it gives CASSMDTGLYNEQFF.